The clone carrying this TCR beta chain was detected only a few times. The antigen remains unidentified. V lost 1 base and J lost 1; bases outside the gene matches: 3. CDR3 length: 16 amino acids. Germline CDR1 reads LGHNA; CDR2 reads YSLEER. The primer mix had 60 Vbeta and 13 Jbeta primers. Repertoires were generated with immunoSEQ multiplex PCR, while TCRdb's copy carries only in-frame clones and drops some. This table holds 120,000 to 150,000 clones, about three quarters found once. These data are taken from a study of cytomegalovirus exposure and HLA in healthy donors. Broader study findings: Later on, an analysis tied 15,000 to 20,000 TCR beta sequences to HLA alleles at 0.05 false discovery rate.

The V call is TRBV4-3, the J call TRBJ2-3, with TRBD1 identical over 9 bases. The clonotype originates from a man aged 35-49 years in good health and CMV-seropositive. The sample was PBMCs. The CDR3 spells CASSQATGGGTDTQYF. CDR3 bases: TGCGCCAGCAGCCAAGCGACAGGGGGGGGCACAGATACGCAGTATTTT.